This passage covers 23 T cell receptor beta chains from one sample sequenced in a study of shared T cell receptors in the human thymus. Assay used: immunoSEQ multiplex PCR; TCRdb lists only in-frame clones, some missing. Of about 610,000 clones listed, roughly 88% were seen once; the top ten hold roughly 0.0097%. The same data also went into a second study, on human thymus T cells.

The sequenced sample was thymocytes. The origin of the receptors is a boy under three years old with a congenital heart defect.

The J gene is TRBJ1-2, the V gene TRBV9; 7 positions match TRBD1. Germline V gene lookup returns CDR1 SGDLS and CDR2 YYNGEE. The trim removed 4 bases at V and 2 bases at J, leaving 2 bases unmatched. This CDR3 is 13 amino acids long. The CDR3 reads CASSPDRNYGYTF. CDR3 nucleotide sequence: TGTGCCAGCAGCCCGGACAGGAACTATGGCTACACCTTC.

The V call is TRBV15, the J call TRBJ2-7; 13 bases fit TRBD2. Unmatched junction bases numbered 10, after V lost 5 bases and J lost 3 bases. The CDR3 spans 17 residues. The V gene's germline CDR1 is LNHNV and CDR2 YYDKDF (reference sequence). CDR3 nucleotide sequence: TGTGCCACCAGCGTCGGGACTAGCGGGAAGGAGATCTACGAGCAGTACTTC. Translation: CATSVGTSGKEIYEQYF.

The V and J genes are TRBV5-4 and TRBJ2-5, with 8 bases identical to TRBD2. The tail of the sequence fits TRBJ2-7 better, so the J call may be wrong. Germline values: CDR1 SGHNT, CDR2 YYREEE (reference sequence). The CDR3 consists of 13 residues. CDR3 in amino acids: CASSPERGPEQYF. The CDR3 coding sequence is TGTGCCAGCAGCCCGGAGCGGGGGCCCGAGCAGTACTTC.

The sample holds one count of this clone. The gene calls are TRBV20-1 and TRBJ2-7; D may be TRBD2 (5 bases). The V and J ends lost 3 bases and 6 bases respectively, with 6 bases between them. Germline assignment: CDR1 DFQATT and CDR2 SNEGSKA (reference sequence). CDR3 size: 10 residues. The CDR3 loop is CSASRGEQYF. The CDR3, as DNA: TGCAGTGCTAGTCGGGGCGAGCAGTACTTC.

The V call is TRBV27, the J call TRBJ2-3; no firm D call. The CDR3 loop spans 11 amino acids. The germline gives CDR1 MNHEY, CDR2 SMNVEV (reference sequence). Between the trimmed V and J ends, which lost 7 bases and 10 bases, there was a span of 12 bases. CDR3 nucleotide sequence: TGTGCCAGCAAAAAGATTGGAGCGCAGTATTTT. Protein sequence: CASKKIGAQYF.

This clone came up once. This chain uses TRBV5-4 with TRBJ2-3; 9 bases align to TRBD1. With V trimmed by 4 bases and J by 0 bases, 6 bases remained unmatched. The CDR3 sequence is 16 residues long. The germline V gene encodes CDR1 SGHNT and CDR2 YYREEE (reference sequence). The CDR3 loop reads CASSPGTGKSTDTQYF. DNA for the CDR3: TGTGCCAGCAGCCCGGGGACAGGGAAGAGCACAGATACGCAGTATTTT. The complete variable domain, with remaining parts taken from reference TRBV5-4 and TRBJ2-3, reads ETGVTQSPTHLIKTRGQQVTLRCSSQSGHNTVSWYQQALGQGPQFIFQYYREEENGRGNFPPRFSGLQFPNYSSELNVNALELDDSALYLCASSPGTGKSTDTQYFGPGTRLTVL.

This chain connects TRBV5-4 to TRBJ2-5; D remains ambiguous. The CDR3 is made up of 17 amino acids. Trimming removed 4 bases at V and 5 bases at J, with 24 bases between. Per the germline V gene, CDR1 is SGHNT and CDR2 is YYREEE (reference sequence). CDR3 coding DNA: TGTGCCAGCAGCCCTGATGGCGGTTCAGTGGCGTTTGAGACCCAGTACTTC. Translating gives CASSPDGGSVAFETQYF.

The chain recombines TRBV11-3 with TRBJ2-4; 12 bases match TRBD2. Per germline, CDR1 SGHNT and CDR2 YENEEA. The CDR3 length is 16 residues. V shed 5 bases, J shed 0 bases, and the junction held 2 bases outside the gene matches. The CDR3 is CASSATSGRAKNIQYF. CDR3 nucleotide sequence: TGTGCCAGCAGCGCGACTAGCGGGAGAGCCAAAAACATTCAGTACTTC.

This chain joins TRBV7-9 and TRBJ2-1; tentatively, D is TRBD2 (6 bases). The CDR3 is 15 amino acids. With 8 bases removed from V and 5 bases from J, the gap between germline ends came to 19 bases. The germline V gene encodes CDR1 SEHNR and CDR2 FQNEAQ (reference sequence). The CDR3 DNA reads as TGTGCCAGCCCTTCATTCGGGACTCGGGACAATGAGCAGTTCTTC. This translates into CASPSFGTRDNEQFF.

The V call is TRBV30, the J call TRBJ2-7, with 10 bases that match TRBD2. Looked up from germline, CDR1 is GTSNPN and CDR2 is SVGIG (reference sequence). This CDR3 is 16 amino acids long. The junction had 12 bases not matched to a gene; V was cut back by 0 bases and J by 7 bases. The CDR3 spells CAWSVRMGLAGVEQYF. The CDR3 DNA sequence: TGTGCCTGGAGTGTACGTATGGGGCTAGCGGGAGTGGAGCAGTACTTC.

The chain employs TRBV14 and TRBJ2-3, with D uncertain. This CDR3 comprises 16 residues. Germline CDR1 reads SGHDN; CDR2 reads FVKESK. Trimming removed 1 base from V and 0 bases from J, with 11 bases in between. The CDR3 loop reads CASSQGERTSTDTQYF. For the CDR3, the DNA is TGTGCCAGCAGCCAAGGTGAACGTACTAGCACAGATACGCAGTATTTT.

CDR3 loop: CASSSTRGGELFF. CDR3 in DNA: TGTGCCAGCAGCTCCACCAGGGGAGGGGAGCTGTTTTTT. This chain uses TRBV11-2 with TRBJ2-2, with D possibly matching TRBD1 (6 bases). CDR1 SGHAT and CDR2 FQNNGV come from the germline V gene. V was trimmed by 4 bases and J by 8 bases, leaving 11 bases between them. This CDR3 is built from 13 residues.

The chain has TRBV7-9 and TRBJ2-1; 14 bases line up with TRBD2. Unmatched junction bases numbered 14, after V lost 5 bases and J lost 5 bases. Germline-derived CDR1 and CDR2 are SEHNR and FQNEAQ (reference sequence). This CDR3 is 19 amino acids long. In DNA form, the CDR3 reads TGTGCCAGCAGCCACCGGGACAGGGGGGGACTAGCGGGAGACAATGAGCAGTTCTTC. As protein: CASSHRDRGGLAGDNEQFF.

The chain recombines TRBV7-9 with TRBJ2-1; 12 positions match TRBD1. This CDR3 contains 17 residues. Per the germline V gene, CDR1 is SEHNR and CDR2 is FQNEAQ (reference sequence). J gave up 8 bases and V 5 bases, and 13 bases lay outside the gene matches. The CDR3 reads CASSPRAGTGGRDEQFF. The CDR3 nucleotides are TGTGCCAGCAGCCCCAGAGCCGGGACAGGGGGCCGGGATGAGCAGTTCTTC.

The DNA of the CDR3 is TGCGCCAGCAGCCGCGGACTAGCGGGAGGCCTCCCTTCGTACAATGAGCAGTTCTTC. This encodes CASSRGLAGGLPSYNEQFF. The chain couples TRBV4-1 to TRBJ2-1; TRBD2 matches 14 bases. The CDR3 is 19 residues long. Looked up from germline, CDR1 is MGHRA and CDR2 is YSYEKL. Losses at the gene ends were 4 bases for V and 4 bases for J; bases not matched to a gene: 12.

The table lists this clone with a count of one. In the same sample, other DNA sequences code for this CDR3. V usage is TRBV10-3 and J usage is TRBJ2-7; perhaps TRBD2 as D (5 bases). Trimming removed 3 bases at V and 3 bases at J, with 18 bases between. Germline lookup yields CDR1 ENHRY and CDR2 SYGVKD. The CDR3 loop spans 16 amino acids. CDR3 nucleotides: TGTGCCATCAGTGATATTTCCCCGGGAAACAACTACGAGCAGTACTTC. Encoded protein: CAISDISPGNNYEQYF.

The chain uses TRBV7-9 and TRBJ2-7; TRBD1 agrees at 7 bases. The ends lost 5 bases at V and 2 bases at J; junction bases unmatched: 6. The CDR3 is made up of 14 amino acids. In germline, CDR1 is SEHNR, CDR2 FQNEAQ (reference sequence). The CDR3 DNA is TGTGCCAGCAGCCCCGACAGGGCCCCCTACGAGCAGTACTTC. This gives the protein CASSPDRAPYEQYF.

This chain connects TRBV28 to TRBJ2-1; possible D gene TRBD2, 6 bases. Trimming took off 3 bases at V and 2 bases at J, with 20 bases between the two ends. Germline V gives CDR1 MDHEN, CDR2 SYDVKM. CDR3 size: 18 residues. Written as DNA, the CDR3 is TGTGCCAGCAGTTTCTGTCCTCCGGGAGACGGCACCTACAATGAGCAGTTCTTC. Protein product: CASSFCPPGDGTYNEQFF.

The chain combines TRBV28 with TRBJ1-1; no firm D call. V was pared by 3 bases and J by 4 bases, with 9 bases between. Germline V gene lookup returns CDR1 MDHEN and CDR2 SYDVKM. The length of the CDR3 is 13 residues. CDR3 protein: CASSFRVGTEAFF. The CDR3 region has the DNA TGTGCCAGCAGTTTCCGGGTCGGCACTGAAGCTTTCTTT.

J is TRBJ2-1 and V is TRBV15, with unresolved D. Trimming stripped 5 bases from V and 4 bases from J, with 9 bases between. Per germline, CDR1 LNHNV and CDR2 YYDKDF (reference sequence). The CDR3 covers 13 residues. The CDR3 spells CATSVPHYNEQFF. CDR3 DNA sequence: TGTGCCACCAGCGTCCCACATTACAATGAGCAGTTCTTC.

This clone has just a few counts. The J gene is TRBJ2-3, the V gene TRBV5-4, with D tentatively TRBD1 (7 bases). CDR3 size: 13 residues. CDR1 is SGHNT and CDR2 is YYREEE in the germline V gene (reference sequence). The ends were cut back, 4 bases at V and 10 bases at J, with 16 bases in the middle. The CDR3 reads CASSLGTERAQYF. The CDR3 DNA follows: TGTGCCAGCAGCCTCGGGACAGAGCGGGCGCAGTATTTT.

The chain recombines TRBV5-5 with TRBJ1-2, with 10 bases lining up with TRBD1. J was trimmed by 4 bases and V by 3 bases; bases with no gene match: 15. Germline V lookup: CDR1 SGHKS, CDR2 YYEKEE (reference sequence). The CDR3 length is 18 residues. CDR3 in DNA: TGTGCCAGCAGCTCCCTCCAGGACAGGGGGTTGGGCAGCTATGGCTACACCTTC. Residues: CASSSLQDRGLGSYGYTF.

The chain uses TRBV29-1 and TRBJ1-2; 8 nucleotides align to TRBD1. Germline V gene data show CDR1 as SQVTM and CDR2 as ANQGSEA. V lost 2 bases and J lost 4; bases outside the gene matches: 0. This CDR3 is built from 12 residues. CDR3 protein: CSVEQGAYGYTF. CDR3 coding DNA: TGCAGCGTTGAACAGGGGGCCTATGGCTACACCTTC.